This TCR beta chain was sequenced in a study of cytomegalovirus exposure and HLA in healthy donors. Study-level information: About 180 million T cells yielded some 100 million unique TCR beta sequences, as an earlier analysis found.

The CDR3 contains 14 residues. Germline CDR1 is MNHEY and CDR2 is SVGAGI. Trimming took 6 bases from V and 6 from J, leaving 15 bases between them. The PCR used 60 Vbeta and 13 Jbeta primers. Using immunoSEQ multiplex PCR, the repertoire was profiled, and TCRdb retains in-frame clones only, with some absent. The top ten clones hold roughly 1.3% of a sample with more than 80,000 clones, around 85% of them seen once. This clone was detected a few times. The sequencing sample was made of PBMCs. This clonotype was obtained from a girl aged 2 to 9 in good health and CMV-seropositive. The chain uses TRBV6-5 and TRBJ1-5; D possibly corresponds to TRBD1 (6 bases). CDR3 protein: CASSPGQGTQPQHF. The DNA of the CDR3 is TGTGCCAGCAGCCCGGGGCAGGGGACTCAGCCCCAGCATTTT.